This record concerns one TCR beta chain sequence. The source of the sample is a study of blood T cell repertoires in COVID-19. Libraries were prepared by immunoSEQ multiplex PCR; TCRdb keeps only in-frame clonotypes and omits some of them. The sample includes 300,000 or so clones, approximately 88% of them seen just once. Trimming removed 3 bases from V and 3 bases from J; junction bases left unmatched: 4. The germline gives CDR1 SGHTA, CDR2 FQGNSA. CDR3 length equals 16 residues. Source material: peripheral blood. The source is a woman under 40 who had recovered from COVID-19. This sequence joins TRBV7-2 and TRBJ1-5; 11 nucleotides align to TRBD1. The chain's CDR3 is CASSLGQGVHNQPQHF. The CDR3 nucleotides read TGTGCCAGCAGCTTGGGACAGGGGGTTCACAATCAGCCCCAGCATTTT.